This T cell receptor (beta chain) comes out of a study of low-dose radiotherapy and immunotherapy resistance in tumors. On the study more broadly: It was every two weeks, one day before radiation and immunotherapy, that intravenous cyclophosphamide 200 mg/m2 was given.

Patients who could take part had advanced solid tumors with no tumor-infiltrating lymphocytes. Trimming removed 4 bases from V and 4 bases from J; junction bases left unmatched: 19. The CDR3 spans 19 residues. Germline CDR1 SGHAT, CDR2 FQNNGV. cDNA synthesis used a TRAV/TRBV-specific primer set for both chains. TCRs were amplified for around 21 PCR cycles with a constant-region primer and V-primer adapter. TCRdb passed the reads through MiXCR, listing each CDR3 protein once. The sample lists some 13,000 distinct CDR3 sequences, about 75% seen once, with over 4.5% in the top ten. V is TRBV11-2 and J is TRBJ2-1, with TRBD2 matching over 7 bases. The sequence came from a human donor with advanced metastatic prostate, ovarian, gallbladder or colorectal cancer (not recorded which). This table probably holds off-target reads from a library built for another chain. CDR3 nucleotides: TGTGCCAGCAGCTCCCTCGGGGGGTCCGGGGAAGAACGATACAATGAGCAGTTCTTC. Amino acids: CASSSLGGSGEERYNEQFF.